Following are 24 T cell receptor beta chains from one sample sequenced in a study of metastatic and nonmetastatic thyroid tumors. With MiXCR, TCRdb reprocessed the PCR reads. Of 15,000 or so clones detected, roughly 24% appear once; the ten largest clones hold approximately 10%. Every patient underwent thyroid surgery untreated. The specimen was blood. Receptors were obtained from a male donor with papillary thyroid cancer or a benign thyroid nodule (not recorded which). Some clones in this sample may be carry-over from other donors' samples.

This clone occurred many times. The junction differs from germline at one of its ends, possibly a read error. Other DNA sequences in the sample encode the same CDR3. The CDR3 nucleotides are TGTGTCAGCAGAGCCGGGACAGCTAACTATGGCTACACCTTC. Translating gives CVSRAGTANYGYTF. The J gene is TRBJ1-2, the V gene TRBV5-4; 7 nucleotides match TRBD1. The CDR3 has 14 amino acids. Germline V lookup: CDR1 SGHNT, CDR2 YYREEE (reference sequence).

The rearrangement uses TRBV6-1 and TRBJ1-2, with D possibly TRBD1 on 5 matching bases. Germline CDR1 reads MNHNS; CDR2 reads SASEGT. Trimming took off 4 bases at V and 7 bases at J, with 19 bases between the two ends. This CDR3 has 15 amino acids. The CDR3 sequence is CASSAKGRDHPGYTF. The DNA of the CDR3 is TGTGCCAGCAGTGCAAAGGGACGGGACCACCCTGGCTACACCTTC.

In its sample, this clone was seen many times. This sequence joins TRBV29-1 and TRBJ1-5; D not resolved. This CDR3 is built from 15 residues. CDR1 SQVTM and CDR2 ANQGSEA come from the germline V gene. Trimming removed 1 base at V and 0 bases at J, with 10 bases between. The CDR3 protein is CSVEAEADSNQPQHF. CDR3 DNA: TGCAGCGTTGAAGCTGAGGCGGATAGCAATCAGCCCCAGCATTTT.

This rearrangement joins TRBV27 to TRBJ2-7, with 9 nucleotides matching TRBD2. The CDR3 runs to 18 residues. Germline V gene lookup returns CDR1 MNHEY and CDR2 SMNVEV (reference sequence). Trimming took 7 bases from V and 7 from J; bases not matched to a gene: 23. As DNA, the CDR3 is TGTGCCAGCACCCTATTATGGGGGGCTAGCGGGACCACGTGGGAGCAGTACTTC. It encodes CASTLLWGASGTTWEQYF.

This clone occurred a few times. The chain carries TRBV7-9 and TRBJ2-5, with TRBD1 matching 7 bases. Germline loops: CDR1 SEHNR, CDR2 FQNEAQ (reference sequence). This CDR3 comprises 14 residues. J was trimmed by 3 bases and V by 4 bases; bases with no gene match: 5. This CDR3 reads CASSSPGTEETQYF. CDR3 bases: TGTGCCAGCAGCTCCCCCGGGACAGAAGAGACCCAGTACTTC.

This clone was recorded many times. The V call is TRBV25-1, the J call TRBJ2-1; 10 bases map to TRBD2. V was clipped by 3 bases and J by 12 bases; unmatched bases: 8. Germline CDR1 reads MGHDK; CDR2 reads SYGVNS. This CDR3 region has 14 residues. DNA for the CDR3: TGTGCCAGCAGTGAGGTCGGGGGACTAGCGTTGCAGTTCTTC. Its translation is CASSEVGGLALQFF.

By its share, this clone is medium-sized (0.01 to 0.1%). The chain joins TRBV20-1 to TRBJ1-1; D unclear. Trimming shortened V by 6 bases and J by 0 bases, and 11 bases separated the two germline ends. CDR1 is DFQATT, CDR2 SNEGSKA, per germline (reference sequence). CDR3 length equals 13 residues. The CDR3 is CSAAWTVNTEAFF. The CDR3 DNA follows: TGCAGTGCCGCTTGGACGGTGAACACTGAAGCTTTCTTT.

This clone has at least ten counts. One base away lies a much larger clone, so this may be a sequencing read error. The chain carries TRBV5-1 and TRBJ2-1; a possible D gene is TRBD1 (6 bases). CDR1 is SGHRS and CDR2 is YFSETQ in the germline V gene. CDR3 length: 13 residues. The CDR3 sequence: CAGSLGTSNEQFF. The CDR3 nucleotides are TGCGCCGGCAGCTTAGGGACATCCAATGAGCAGTTCTTC.

Judged by abundance, this clone is medium-sized. The chain joins TRBV7-2 to TRBJ1-2; D is ambiguous. This CDR3 contains 13 residues. Between the trimmed V and J ends, which lost 5 bases and 7 bases, there was a span of 14 bases. Germline V lookup: CDR1 SGHTA, CDR2 FQGNSA. CDR3: CASSILIFGGYTF. The CDR3 nucleotides are TGTGCCAGCAGCATCCTGATCTTCGGTGGCTACACCTTC. Filled out from reference TRBV7-2 and TRBJ1-2, the complete variable domain reads GAGVSQSPSNKVTEKGKDVELRCDPISGHTALYWYRQSLGQGLEFLIYFQGNSAPDKSGLPSDRFSAERTGGSVSTLTIQRTQQEDSAVYLCASSILIFGGYTFGSGTRLTVV.

The gene calls are TRBV30 and TRBJ1-3; TRBD1 agrees at 7 bases. Losses at the gene ends were 1 base for V and 0 bases for J; bases not matched to a gene: 3. This CDR3 is built from 15 residues. CDR1 and CDR2 from the germline V gene are GTSNPN and SVGIG (reference sequence). The CDR3 region is CAWSGGDSSGNTIYF. In DNA, the CDR3 is TGTGCCTGGAGTGGTGGGGACAGCTCTGGAAACACCATATATTTT.

This clone occurred many times. This rearrangement joins TRBV11-3 to TRBJ2-7; D may correspond to TRBD1 or TRBD2 (5 bases each). This CDR3 is 13 amino acids long. The V end lost 3 bases, the J end lost 3 bases, and 9 bases lay between the germline ends. Germline CDR1 is SGHNT and CDR2 is YENEEA. Written as DNA, the CDR3 is TGTGCCAGCAGCTTTGGGGCGGGCTACGAGCAGTACTTC. The encoded protein is CASSFGAGYEQYF.

This clone counts as medium-sized (0.01 to 0.1%). The V call is TRBV20-1, the J call TRBJ1-5; unclear D gene. Germline V lookup: CDR1 DFQATT, CDR2 SNEGSKA (reference sequence). The CDR3 runs 13 residues. V shed 6 bases and J shed 2 bases, with 11 bases lying between them. For the CDR3, the DNA is TGCAGTGCGGATCCGGAGGGCAATCAGCCCCAGCATTTT. Amino acids: CSADPEGNQPQHF.

By share, this clone counts as medium-sized (0.01 to 0.1%). The chain links TRBV28 to TRBJ2-7; 9 bases agree with TRBD2. This CDR3 comprises 14 residues. V trimming: 4 bases; J trimming: 3 bases; junction bases outside the gene matches: 4. Germline V gene sequence: CDR1 MDHEN, CDR2 SYDVKM. As DNA, the CDR3 is TGTGCCAGCAGTTCCGCGGGGGGGAACTACGAGCAGTACTTC. Its translation: CASSSAGGNYEQYF.

The sample holds many counts of this clone. J is TRBJ2-5 and V is TRBV3-1; TRBD1 matches 7 bases. The junction had 15 bases not matched to a gene; V was cut back by 9 bases and J by 5 bases. The CDR3 spans 15 residues. Germline V gives CDR1 LGHDT, CDR2 YNNKEL (reference sequence). The CDR3 loop reads CASCVRGRSGETQYF. The DNA of the CDR3 is TGTGCCAGTTGCGTAAGGGGGCGGTCGGGGGAGACCCAGTACTTC.

This clone was observed many times. The chain carries TRBV27 and TRBJ1-1; 7 bases are shared with TRBD1. The CDR3 extends over 12 amino acids. In germline, CDR1 is MNHEY, CDR2 SMNVEV (reference sequence). The V segment lost 5 bases and the J segment 4 bases; nucleotides outside the gene matches: 1. CDR3 residues: CASSGTATEAFF. As DNA, the CDR3 is TGTGCCAGCAGTGGGACAGCCACTGAAGCTTTCTTT.

The genes are TRBV6-6 and TRBJ1-3, with D unresolved. This CDR3 is 14 amino acids long. CDR1 is MNHNY, CDR2 SVGAGI, per germline (reference sequence). V was pared by 2 bases and J by 4 bases, with 9 bases between. CDR3 DNA: TGTGCCAGCAGTTACCAGGAATCAGGAAACACCATATATTTT. Residues: CASSYQESGNTIYF.

This clone was observed many times. The chain carries TRBV6-1 and TRBJ2-3, with 12 bases identical to TRBD2. V shed 2 bases and J 4 bases; nucleotides not matched to a gene: 1. The CDR3 totals 15 residues. Germline V lookup: CDR1 MNHNS, CDR2 SASEGT. In DNA form, the CDR3 reads TGTGCCAGCAGTGAACTAGCGGGGGGGCCAGATACGCAGTATTTT. Protein: CASSELAGGPDTQYF.

The V call is TRBV11-2, the J call TRBJ1-2, with 8 bases identical to TRBD1. CDR3 length: 13 amino acids. Germline loops: CDR1 SGHAT, CDR2 FQNNGV. With 0 bases clipped from V and 6 bases from J, the junction kept 0 bases outside the gene matches. The CDR3 region has the DNA TGTGCCAGCAGCTTAGACAGGGGGCATGGCTACACCTTC. This encodes CASSLDRGHGYTF. Full variable domain (remainder filled in from reference TRBV11-2 and TRBJ1-2): EAGVAQSPRYKIIEKRQSVAFWCNPISGHATLYWYQQILGQGPKLLIQFQNNGVVDDSQLPKDRFSAERLKGVDSTLKIQPAKLEDSAVYLCASSLDRGHGYTFGSGTRLTVV.

This clone was detected a few times. This chain joins TRBV20-1 and TRBJ2-7; TRBD1 matches at 9 bases. Germline values: CDR1 DFQATT, CDR2 SNEGSKA (reference sequence). The CDR3 consists of 15 residues. Losses at the gene ends were 0 bases for V and 1 base for J; bases not matched to a gene: 4. This chain's CDR3 is CSARDFGTGSYEQYF. As DNA, the CDR3 is TGCAGTGCTAGAGATTTCGGGACAGGGTCCTACGAGCAGTACTTC.

This chain links TRBV5-1 with TRBJ1-2, with D perhaps matching TRBD1 (6 bases). Germline V CDR1 and CDR2: SGHRS, YFSETQ. Trimming stripped 4 bases from V and 4 bases from J, with 17 bases between. CDR3 length: 15 residues. CDR3 sequence reads: CASSLGSGQIYGYTF. The CDR3 DNA reads TGCGCCAGCAGCCTGGGATCGGGACAAATCTATGGCTACACCTTC. Full variable domain (rest looked up from reference TRBV5-1 and TRBJ1-2): KAGVTQTPRYLIKTRGQQVTLSCSPISGHRSVSWYQQTPGQGLQFLFEYFSETQRNKGNFPGRFSGRQFSNSRSEMNVSTLELGDSALYLCASSLGSGQIYGYTFGSGTRLTVV.

The rearrangement uses TRBV5-1 and TRBJ1-6; D gene unclear. Germline V lookup: CDR1 SGHRS, CDR2 YFSETQ. The V gene lost 4 bases and the J gene lost 1 base, with 15 bases spanning the gap. The CDR3 has 17 residues. CDR3 sequence reads: CASSLDLFGSYNSPLHF. Written as DNA, the CDR3 is TGCGCCAGCAGCCTGGACCTTTTTGGGTCCTATAATTCACCCCTCCACTTT.

This clone was counted many times. A much larger clone is a single base away; this may be a read error. The chain couples TRBV5-1 to TRBJ1-6; D is perhaps TRBD1 (6 bases). CDR3 length equals 17 residues. V gave up 0 bases and J gave up 6 bases, with 16 bases separating them. The germline CDR1 and CDR2 sequences are SGHRS and YFSETQ. The CDR3 is CASSLGPGTTRNSPLHF. The CDR3 bases are TGCGCCAGCAGCTTGGGACCCGGGACAACCCGTAATTCACCCCTCCACTTT.

This clone has ten or more counts. This rearrangement joins TRBV6-4 to TRBJ2-1; a weak D match, TRBD2 (5 bases). This CDR3 region has 13 residues. The germline V and J ends were trimmed by 2 bases and 12 bases, with 14 bases remaining between them. CDR1 MRHNA and CDR2 SNTAGT come from the germline V gene. CDR3 sequence reads: CASSDEGVSPQFF. In DNA, the CDR3 is TGTGCCAGCAGTGACGAGGGAGTGTCCCCGCAGTTCTTC.

This clone was found many times. The rearrangement uses TRBV9 and TRBJ2-1, with unresolved D. The CDR3 extends over 14 amino acids. V shed 3 bases and J shed 4 bases, with 11 bases lying between them. Germline values: CDR1 SGDLS, CDR2 YYNGEE. The CDR3, as DNA: TGTGCCAGCAGCGAACGGACGGCTTACAATGAGCAGTTCTTC. This sequence encodes CASSERTAYNEQFF.